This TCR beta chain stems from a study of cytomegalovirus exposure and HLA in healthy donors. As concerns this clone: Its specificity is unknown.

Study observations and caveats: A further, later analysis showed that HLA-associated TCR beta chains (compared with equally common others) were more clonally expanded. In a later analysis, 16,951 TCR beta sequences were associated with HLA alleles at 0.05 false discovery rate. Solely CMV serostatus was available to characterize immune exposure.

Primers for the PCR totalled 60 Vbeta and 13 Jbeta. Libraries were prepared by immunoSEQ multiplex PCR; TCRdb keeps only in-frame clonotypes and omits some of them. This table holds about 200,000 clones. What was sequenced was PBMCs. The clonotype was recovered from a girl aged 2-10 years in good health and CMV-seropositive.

The CDR3 here is CASSSTSGGFYEQYF. CDR3 nucleotides: TGTGCCAGCAGTAGTACTAGCGGGGGATTCTACGAGCAGTACTTC. The gene calls are TRBV27 and TRBJ2-7, with 11 bases lining up with TRBD2. V shed 5 bases and J 3 bases; nucleotides not matched to a gene: 6. This CDR3 spans 15 amino acids. The germline CDR1 and CDR2 sequences are MNHEY and SMNVEV (reference sequence).